This TCR beta chain was obtained from a study of response to subunit inactivated influenza vaccine. Study results and limitations: Authors suggested each seasonal influenza vaccination recruits few new T cells.

V dropped 7 bases and J dropped 8; count of bases not matched to a gene: 11. CDR1 is MNHNS, CDR2 SASEGT, per germline. The CDR3 loop spans 13 amino acids. Comment on this clonotype: Its antigen is not identified.

TCRdb used MiXCR to reprocess the RT-PCR reads, holding one entry per CDR3 protein. The profile shows about 310,000 distinct CDR3 sequences, 20% to 25% of them singletons. This chain connects TRBV6-1 to TRBJ2-7; 7 bases are shared with TRBD2. The receptor was derived from a man between 50 and 75 years old who received an inactivated influenza vaccine. The specimen was PBMCs from blood, collected 21 months after vaccination. The CDR3 DNA is TGTGCCAGCAACCTGGACGGGGAGGGGAAGCAGTACTTC. Amino acid sequence: CASNLDGEGKQYF.